This T cell receptor (beta chain) was obtained from a study of blood T cell repertoires in COVID-19 (dated by TCRdb to 2019 to 2021). The study in broad terms: Samples from collaborators originated in the United States, Italy and Spain and spanned both the acute and convalescent phases of COVID-19. The prospective study material was composed of cDNA or gDNA derived from T cells, B-cell-depleted T cells, or PBMCs. The dataset comprised deeply sampled blood TCRbeta repertoires from subjects exposed to, actively infected with, or recovered from COVID-19. The repertoires were released in a freely available public database intended as a resource for research on the immune response to SARS-CoV-2. Samples came from the ongoing ImmuneRACE study (first 160 participants) plus 1,254 subjects from 6 global collaborators. A de-identified subject ID, COVID-19 status, age in years and sex were almost always included in the sample metadata. Where available, HLA class I and class II types were taken from metadata supplied by the sample provider and were not determined by assay-based typing. Findings and caveats that apply to the study as a whole: The amount of clinical and demographic metadata varied by source and participant and was provided uncurated.

Whole blood was collected in K2EDTA tubes by collaborating institutions according to the institutions' own protocols. For TCRbeta analysis, collaborators shipped samples in one of three forms: frozen whole blood, isolated PBMCs, or DNA extracted from either of those sample types. About this clone: What antigen it recognizes has not been identified. No base qualities exist here, and no much larger clone lies one base off it.

The immunoSEQ Assay, a bias-controlled multiplex PCR, was used to amplify TCRbeta CDR3 regions from genomic DNA. As for how the authors treated the data: Within the assay, amplification of reference gene primers was used to estimate how many nucleated cells each sample contained. To quantify the absolute abundance of each unique TCRbeta CDR3 rearrangement, sequence reads were collapsed and filtered. For each sample, productive Simpson clonality was calculated as the square root of Simpson's diversity index over productive rearrangements. TCRdb provides this immuneACCESS table in a form limited to in-frame rearrangements. Some clones are lacking; in checked studies, under half of them reflect an unresolved V gene, and why the rest are absent is not known. Clone size and V and J calls were adopted from that table, with D and trimming inferred from the DNA. In this sample the table shows roughly 190,000 clones, about four fifths of which occur a single time. The top ten hold under 3% of the sample.

The sequencing sample was made of peripheral blood. The receptor was isolated from a human donor with acute or convalescent COVID-19. The donor label of this sample is uncertain.

The CDR3 protein: CAEDRAWNEQYF. The sequence in DNA is TGTGCCGAAGACAGGGCGTGGAACGAGCAGTACTTC. The sequence joins TRBV28 to TRBJ2-7, with 7 bases matching TRBD1. Here V drops 11 bases and J drops 5 bases, and the junction holds 9 bases not matched to any gene. The CDR3 has 12 amino acids, counting the end cysteine and phenylalanine. Kept here is only the CDR3 DNA, which spans 36 bases and is read in frame from base 1. In the germline V gene, CDR1 corresponds to MDHEN and CDR2 to SYDVKM.